This T cell receptor beta chain was identified in a study of T cell responses to AZD1222 COVID-19 vaccine. Study-wide points: Repertoires were obtained solely post-peak T cell response. Seropositive status at baseline applied to only five or six AZD1222 recipients. Among spike-specific TCRs, nearly half reportedly target unmutated variant regions.

Concerning this clone: The antigen remains undetermined.

This table comes from immunoSEQ multiplex PCR, and its TCRdb copy is limited to in-frame clones, with some not included. Among 95,000 to 120,000 clones listed, roughly 86% were seen once. Germline V CDR1 and CDR2: LNHDA, SQIVND (reference sequence). This CDR3 comprises 18 residues. Trimming removed 8 bases from V and 4 bases from J; junction bases left unmatched: 19. The genes are TRBV19 and TRBJ2-1, with 8 bases fitting TRBD2. The specimen comprised peripheral blood, sampled on day 0 of AZD1222 vaccination. The TCR comes from an adult in good health. Written as DNA, the CDR3 is TGTGCCAGTGGAGGCGGCAGGGGACTAGTGGGGTCTTACAATGAGCAGTTCTTC. Protein: CASGGGRGLVGSYNEQFF.